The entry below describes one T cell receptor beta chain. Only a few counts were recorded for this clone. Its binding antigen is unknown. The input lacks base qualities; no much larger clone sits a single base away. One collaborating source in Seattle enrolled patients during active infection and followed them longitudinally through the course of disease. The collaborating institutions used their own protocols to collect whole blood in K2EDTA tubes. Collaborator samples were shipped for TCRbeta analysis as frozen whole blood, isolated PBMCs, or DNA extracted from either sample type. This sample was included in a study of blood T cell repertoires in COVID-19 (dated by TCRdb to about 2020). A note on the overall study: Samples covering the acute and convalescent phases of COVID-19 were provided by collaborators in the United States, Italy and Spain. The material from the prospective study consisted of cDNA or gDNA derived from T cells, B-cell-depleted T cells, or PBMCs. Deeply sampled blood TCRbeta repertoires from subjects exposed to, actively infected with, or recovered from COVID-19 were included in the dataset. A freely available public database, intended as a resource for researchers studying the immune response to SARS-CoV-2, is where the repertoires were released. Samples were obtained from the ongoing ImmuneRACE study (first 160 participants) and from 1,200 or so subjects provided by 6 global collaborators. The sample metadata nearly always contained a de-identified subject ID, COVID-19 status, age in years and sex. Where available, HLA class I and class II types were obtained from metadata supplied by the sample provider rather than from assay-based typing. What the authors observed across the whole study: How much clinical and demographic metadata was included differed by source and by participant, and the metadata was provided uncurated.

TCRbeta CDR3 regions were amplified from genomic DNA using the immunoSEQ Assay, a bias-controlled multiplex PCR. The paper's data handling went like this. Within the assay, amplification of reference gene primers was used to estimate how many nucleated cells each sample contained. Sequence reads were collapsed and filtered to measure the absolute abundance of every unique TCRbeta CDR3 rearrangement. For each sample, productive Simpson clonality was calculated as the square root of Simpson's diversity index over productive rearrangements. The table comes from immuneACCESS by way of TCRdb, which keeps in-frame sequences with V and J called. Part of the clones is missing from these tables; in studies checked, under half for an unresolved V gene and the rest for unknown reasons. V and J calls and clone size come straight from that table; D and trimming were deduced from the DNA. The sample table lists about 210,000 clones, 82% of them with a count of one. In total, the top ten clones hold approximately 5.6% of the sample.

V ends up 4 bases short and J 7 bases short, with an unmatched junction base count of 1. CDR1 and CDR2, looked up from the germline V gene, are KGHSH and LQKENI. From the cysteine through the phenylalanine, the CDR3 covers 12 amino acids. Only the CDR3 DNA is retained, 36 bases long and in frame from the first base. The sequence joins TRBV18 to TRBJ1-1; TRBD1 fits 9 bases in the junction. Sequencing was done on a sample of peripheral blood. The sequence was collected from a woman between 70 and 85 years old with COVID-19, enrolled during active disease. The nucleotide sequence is TGTGCCAGCTCACTGGGACAGGGTGAAGCTTTCTTT. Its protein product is CASSLGQGEAFF. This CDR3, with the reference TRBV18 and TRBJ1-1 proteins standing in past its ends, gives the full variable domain NAGVMQNPRHLVRRRGQEARLRCSPMKGHSHVYWYRQLPEEGLKFMVYLQKENIIDESGMPKERFSAEFPKEGPSILRIQQVVRGDSAAYFCASSLGQGEAFFGQGTRLTVV.